This T cell receptor beta chain originates from a study of blood T cell repertoires in COVID-19. About the study: Acute and convalescent COVID-19 samples came from the United States, Italy and Spain.

How the authors handled the data: Amplification from reference gene primers served as the basis for estimated nucleated cell counts. Sequencing used immunoSEQ multiplex PCR; TCRdb keeps in-frame clones, though not all of them. V, J and clone size derive from that table, while D and trimming were established from the DNA sequence. The sample consists of roughly 110,000 clones, just under 90% of them appearing once. The sequenced sample was peripheral blood. The receptor comes from a woman aged 45-65 years with acute or convalescent COVID-19.

In DNA form, the CDR3 reads TGTGCCAGCAGCGATCCTAGGACACCGACCTACGAGCAGTACTTC. It translates to CASSDPRTPTYEQYF. This chain links TRBV7-9 with TRBJ2-7, with D tentatively TRBD1 (5 bases). The CDR3 length is 15 residues. In germline, CDR1 is SEHNR, CDR2 FQNEAQ (reference sequence). Trimming shortened V by 5 bases and J by 2 bases, and 16 bases separated the two germline ends.